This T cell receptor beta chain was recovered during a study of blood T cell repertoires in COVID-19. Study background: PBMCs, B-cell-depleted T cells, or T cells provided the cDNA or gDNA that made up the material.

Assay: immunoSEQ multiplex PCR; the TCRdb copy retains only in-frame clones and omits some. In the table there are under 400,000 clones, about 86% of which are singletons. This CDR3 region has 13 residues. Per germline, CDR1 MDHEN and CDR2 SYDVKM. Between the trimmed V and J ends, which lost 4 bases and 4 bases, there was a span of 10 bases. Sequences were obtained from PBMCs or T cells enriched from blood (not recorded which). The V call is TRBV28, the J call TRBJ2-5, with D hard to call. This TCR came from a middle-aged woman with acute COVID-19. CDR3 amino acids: CASSSTVVETQYF. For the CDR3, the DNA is TGTGCCAGCAGTTCAACAGTAGTAGAGACCCAGTACTTC. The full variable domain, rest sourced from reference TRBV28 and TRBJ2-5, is DVKVTQSSRYLVKRTGEKVFLECVQDMDHENMFWYRQDPGLGLRLIYFSYDVKMKEKGDIPEGYSVSREKKERFSLILESASTNQTSMYLCASSSTVVETQYFGPGTRLLVL.